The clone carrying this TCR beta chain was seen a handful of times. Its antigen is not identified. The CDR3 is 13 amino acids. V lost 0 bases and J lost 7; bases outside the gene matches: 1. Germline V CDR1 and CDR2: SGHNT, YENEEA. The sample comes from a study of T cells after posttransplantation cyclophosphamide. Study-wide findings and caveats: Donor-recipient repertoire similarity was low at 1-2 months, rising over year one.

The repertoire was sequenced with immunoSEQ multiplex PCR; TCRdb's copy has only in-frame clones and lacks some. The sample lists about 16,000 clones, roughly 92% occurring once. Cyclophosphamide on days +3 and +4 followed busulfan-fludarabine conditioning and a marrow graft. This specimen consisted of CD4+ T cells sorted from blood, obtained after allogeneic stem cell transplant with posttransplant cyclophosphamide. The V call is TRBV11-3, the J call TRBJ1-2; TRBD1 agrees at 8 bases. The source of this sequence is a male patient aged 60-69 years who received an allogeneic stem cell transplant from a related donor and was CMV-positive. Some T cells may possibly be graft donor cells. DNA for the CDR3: TGTGCCAGCAGCTTAGACAGGGGGCGTGGCTACACCTTC. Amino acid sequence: CASSLDRGRGYTF.